The 10 T cell receptor beta chains listed next were all sequenced from one sample in a study of T cell repertoires in cytomegalovirus infection. Antigens for these TCRs are unknown. TCRdb fed the reads into MiXCR, producing one record per CDR3 protein. There are tens of thousands of distinct CDR3 sequences in the sample; about 18% occur only once, and 60% to 65% lies in the top ten. Material: CD8+ T cells from cultured PBMCs, obtained from culture after CMV antigen stimulation. Receptors were obtained from a human donor in good health (CMV status not recorded). Some clones in this sample may be carry-over from other donors' samples.

In its sample, this clonotype was seen a few times. DNA of the CDR3: TGTGCCAGCAGTCATTCCGGGACAGCCTACGAGCAGTACTTC. It translates to CASSHSGTAYEQYF. The rearrangement joins TRBV7-3 to TRBJ2-7; 7 bases line up with TRBD1. After removal of 6 bases from V and 2 bases from J, the junction contained 7 bases not matched to a gene. The CDR3 totals 14 residues. CDR1 is SGHTA, CDR2 FQGTGA, per germline.

This clonotype has a handful of counts. The chain employs TRBV6-5 and TRBJ2-1; D might be TRBD1 or TRBD2, each matching 5 bases. V was clipped by 7 bases and J by 5 bases, with 12 bases between them. The germline CDR1 and CDR2 sequences are MNHEY and SVGAGI. This CDR3 is 13 amino acids long. The CDR3 sequence: CASTRDRNNEQFF. Written as DNA, the CDR3 is TGTGCCAGCACCCGGGACCGCAACAATGAGCAGTTCTTC.

This rearrangement joins TRBV7-2 to TRBJ2-7; TRBD2 is a possible D gene (5 bases). CDR1 SGHTA and CDR2 FQGNSA come from the germline V gene. The CDR3 totals 13 residues. The ends were cut back, 5 bases at V and 0 bases at J, with 8 bases in the middle. DNA for the CDR3: TGTGCCAGCAGCCCGGGGTACTCCTACGAGCAGTACTTC. This translates into CASSPGYSYEQYF.

This clonotype was counted ten times or more. The chain employs TRBV6-2 or TRBV6-3 and TRBJ2-7; D gene ambiguous. The germline V and J ends were trimmed by 5 bases and 3 bases, with 5 bases remaining between them. CDR1 and CDR2 (germline): MNHEY, SVGEGT. The CDR3 contains 11 residues. The CDR3 reads CASSGNYEQYF. CDR3 sequence (DNA): TGTGCCAGCAGTGGGAACTACGAGCAGTACTTC.

This clonotype was counted many times. The chain carries TRBV6-6 and TRBJ2-1; perhaps TRBD1 as D (5 bases). The CDR3 sequence is 17 residues long. The V and J ends lost 7 bases and 9 bases respectively, with 28 bases between them. Germline CDR1 reads MNHNY; CDR2 reads SVGAGI (reference sequence). CDR3 coding DNA: TGTGCCAGCACAGGACACGACGGACCCGGACAAAGGGGTGAGCAGTTCTTC. Residues: CASTGHDGPGQRGEQFF.

A remark on this clonotype: A much larger clone lies a single base off, so this may be a read error. This rearrangement joins TRBV28 to TRBJ1-2; a possible D gene is TRBD1 (5 bases). Trimming removed 8 bases from V and 7 bases from J, with 17 bases in between. The length of the CDR3 is 13 residues. Germline V lookup: CDR1 MDHEN, CDR2 SYDVKM. CDR3 amino acids: CASRTRGSPGYTF. Here the CDR3 DNA reads TGTGCCAGCCGGACAAGGGGCTCCCCTGGCTACACCTTC.

This clonotype has just a few counts. J is TRBJ2-5 and V is TRBV7-8; no reliable D call. With 2 bases removed from V and 1 base from J, the gap between germline ends came to 11 bases. This CDR3 has 15 amino acids. The germline gives CDR1 SGHVS, CDR2 FQNEAQ. This CDR3 is CASSLYLDFQETQYF. The CDR3 nucleotides are TGTGCCAGCAGCTTATACCTAGACTTCCAAGAGACCCAGTACTTC.

J is TRBJ1-3 and V is TRBV7-2; TRBD1 matches 7 bases. The CDR3 loop spans 18 amino acids. CDR1 and CDR2 from the germline V gene are SGHTA and FQGNSA. With 1 base clipped from V and 0 bases from J, the junction kept 9 bases outside the gene matches. CDR3 protein: CASSLDRGYSSSGNTIYF. Written as DNA, the CDR3 is TGTGCCAGCAGCTTAGACAGGGGTTACTCCAGCTCTGGAAACACCATATATTTT.

The chain carries TRBV6-2 or TRBV6-3 and TRBJ1-1; no firm D call. The germline CDR1 and CDR2 sequences are MNHEY and SVGEGT. The CDR3 sequence is 12 residues long. Between the trimmed V and J ends, which lost 4 bases and 8 bases, there was a span of 11 bases. Here the CDR3 reads CASSSSWREAFF. CDR3 DNA: TGTGCCAGCAGTTCCTCGTGGAGAGAAGCTTTCTTT.

This chain uses TRBV15 with TRBJ2-2, with a possible D match to TRBD1 (6 bases). The CDR3 spans 13 residues. The germline CDR1 and CDR2 sequences are LNHNV and YYDKDF (reference sequence). V gave up 5 bases and J gave up 7 bases, with 11 bases separating them. Here the CDR3 DNA reads TGTGCCACCAGCTACCCAGGGGTCGGGGAGCTGTTTTTT. Its protein is CATSYPGVGELFF.